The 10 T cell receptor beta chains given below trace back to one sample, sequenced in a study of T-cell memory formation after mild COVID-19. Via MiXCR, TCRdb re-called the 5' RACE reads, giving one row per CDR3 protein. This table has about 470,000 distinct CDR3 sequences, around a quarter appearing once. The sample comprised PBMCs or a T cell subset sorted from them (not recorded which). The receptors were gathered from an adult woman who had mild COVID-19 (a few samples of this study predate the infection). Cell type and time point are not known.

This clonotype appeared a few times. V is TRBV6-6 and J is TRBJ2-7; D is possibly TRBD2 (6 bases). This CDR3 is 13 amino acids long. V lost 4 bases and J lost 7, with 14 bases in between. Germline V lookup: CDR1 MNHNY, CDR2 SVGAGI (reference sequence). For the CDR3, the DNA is TGTGCCAGCAGTTCCGGCGGGAAGGGGGAGCAGTACTTC. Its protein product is CASSSGGKGEQYF.

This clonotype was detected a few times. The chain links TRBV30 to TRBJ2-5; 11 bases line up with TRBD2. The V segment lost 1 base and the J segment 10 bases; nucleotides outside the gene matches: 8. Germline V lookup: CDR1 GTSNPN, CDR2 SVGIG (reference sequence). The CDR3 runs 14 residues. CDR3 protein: CAWSAHSGGGSQYF. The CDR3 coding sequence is TGTGCCTGGAGTGCCCATAGCGGGGGGGGAAGCCAGTACTTC.

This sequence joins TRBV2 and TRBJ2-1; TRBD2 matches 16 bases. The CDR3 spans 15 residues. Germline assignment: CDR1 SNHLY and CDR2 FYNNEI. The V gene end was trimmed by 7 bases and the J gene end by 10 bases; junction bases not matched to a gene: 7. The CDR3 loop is CASIGTSGRAGEQFF. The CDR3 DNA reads TGTGCCAGCATCGGGACTAGCGGGAGGGCTGGCGAGCAGTTCTTC.

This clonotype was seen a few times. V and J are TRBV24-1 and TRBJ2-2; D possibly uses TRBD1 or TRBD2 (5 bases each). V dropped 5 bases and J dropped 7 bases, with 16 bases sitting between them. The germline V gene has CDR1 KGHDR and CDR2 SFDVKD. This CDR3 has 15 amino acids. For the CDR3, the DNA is TGTGCCACCAGTGGTGAGGGGCCCTACGGCGGGGAGCTGTTTTTT. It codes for CATSGEGPYGGELFF.

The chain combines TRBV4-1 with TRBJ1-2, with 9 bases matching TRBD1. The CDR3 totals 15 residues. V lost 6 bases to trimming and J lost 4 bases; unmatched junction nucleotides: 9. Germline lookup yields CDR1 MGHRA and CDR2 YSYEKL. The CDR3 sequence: CASRLPGQGPYGYTF. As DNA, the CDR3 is TGCGCCAGCAGGCTACCGGGACAGGGACCCTATGGCTACACCTTC.

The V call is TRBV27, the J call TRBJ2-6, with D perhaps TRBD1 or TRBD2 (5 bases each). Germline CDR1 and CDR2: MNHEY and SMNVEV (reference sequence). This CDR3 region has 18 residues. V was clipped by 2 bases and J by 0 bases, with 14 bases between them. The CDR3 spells CASSLIGTESSGANVLTF. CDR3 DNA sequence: TGTGCCAGCAGTTTAATCGGGACGGAGAGCTCTGGGGCCAACGTCCTGACTTTC.

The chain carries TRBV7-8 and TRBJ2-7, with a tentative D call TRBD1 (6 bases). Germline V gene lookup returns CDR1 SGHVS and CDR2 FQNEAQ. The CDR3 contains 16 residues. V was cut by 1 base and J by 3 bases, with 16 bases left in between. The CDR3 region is CASSLEVGARRYEQYF. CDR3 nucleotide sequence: TGTGCCAGCAGCTTAGAAGTGGGGGCGAGACGCTACGAGCAGTACTTC.

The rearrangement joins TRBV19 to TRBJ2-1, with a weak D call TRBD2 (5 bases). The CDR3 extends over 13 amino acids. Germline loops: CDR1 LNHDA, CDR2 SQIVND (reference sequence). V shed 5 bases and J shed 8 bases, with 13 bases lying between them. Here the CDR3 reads CASSSLEWDEQFF. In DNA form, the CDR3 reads TGTGCCAGTAGTTCACTAGAATGGGATGAGCAGTTCTTC.

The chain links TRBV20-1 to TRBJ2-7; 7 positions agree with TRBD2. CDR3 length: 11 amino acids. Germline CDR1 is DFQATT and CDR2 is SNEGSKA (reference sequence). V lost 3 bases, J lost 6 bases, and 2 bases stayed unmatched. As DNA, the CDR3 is TGCAGTGCTAGTGGGGGGGTCGAGCAGTACTTC. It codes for CSASGGVEQYF.

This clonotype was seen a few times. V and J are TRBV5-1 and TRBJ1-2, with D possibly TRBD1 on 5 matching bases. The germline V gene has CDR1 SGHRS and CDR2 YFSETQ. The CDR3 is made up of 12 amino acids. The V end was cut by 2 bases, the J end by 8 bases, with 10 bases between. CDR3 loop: CASSLQDTGYTF. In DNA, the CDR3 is TGCGCCAGCAGCTTACAGGACACCGGCTACACCTTC.